This T cell receptor beta chain was sequenced for a study of tumor-infiltrating lymphocytes in localized non-small cell lung cancer. The method was immunoSEQ multiplex PCR; TCRdb's version includes in-frame clones alone and lacks a portion of them. The sample lists 15,000 to 20,000 clones; 65% to 85% were seen once. V was clipped by 6 bases and J by 0 bases, with 20 bases between them. There are 18 residues in the CDR3. CDR1 and CDR2 from the germline V gene are MNHEY and SMNVEV (reference sequence). Sample: lung tumor tissue. The chain employs TRBV27 and TRBJ2-2; tentatively, D is TRBD1 (6 bases). This clonotype was obtained from a human donor with non-small cell lung cancer. In DNA form, the CDR3 reads TGTGCCAGCAGCTATATGCCCCTGCGACAGGCGAACACCGGGGAGCTGTTTTTT. Translated, it gives CASSYMPLRQANTGELFF.